The 29 T cell receptor beta chains below were found in one sample sequenced in a study of cytomegalovirus exposure and HLA in healthy donors. PCR used 60 Vbeta primers and 13 Jbeta primers. Method: immunoSEQ multiplex PCR; TCRdb's copy keeps in-frame clones and lacks some. The repertoire holds around 270,000 clones, with about 80% as singletons. The sequencing input was PBMCs. The receptors originated from a girl aged 2 to 10 in good health and CMV-seronegative.

V and J are TRBV6-5 and TRBJ1-1; no clear D gene. Between the trimmed V and J ends, which lost 0 bases and 5 bases, there was a span of 10 bases. Germline CDR1 and CDR2: MNHEY and SVGAGI. This CDR3 contains 14 residues. CDR3 nucleotides: TGTGCCAGCAGTTACTCACGGGGAGAGACTGAAGCTTTCTTT. Translation gives CASSYSRGETEAFF.

This clone was seen only a few times. The V gene is TRBV18, the J gene TRBJ2-7; the match to TRBD1 covers 7 bases. CDR3 size: 15 residues. Germline V gene lookup returns CDR1 KGHSH and CDR2 LQKENI. Unmatched junction bases numbered 8, after V lost 6 bases and J lost 0 bases. CDR3 coding DNA: TGTGCCAGCTCGCAGAGACAGGGAAGCTCCTACGAGCAGTACTTC. Its translation: CASSQRQGSSYEQYF.

The gene calls are TRBV4-1 and TRBJ1-5, with no clear D. The V gene's germline CDR1 is MGHRA and CDR2 YSYEKL. V shed 4 bases and J shed 0 bases, with 10 bases lying between them. This CDR3 contains 15 residues. This CDR3 is CASSRRTYSNQPQHF. CDR3 bases: TGCGCCAGCAGCCGCCGAACCTATAGCAATCAGCCCCAGCATTTT.

This clone was recorded a few times. The V gene is TRBV2, the J gene TRBJ1-2, with D possibly TRBD1 on 6 matching bases. CDR1 and CDR2 from the germline V gene are SNHLY and FYNNEI. Trimming left V 5 bases short and J 4 bases short, with 20 bases between. CDR3 length: 16 amino acids. CDR3 sequence: CASSFEQGILGYGYTF. In DNA, the CDR3 is TGTGCCAGCAGTTTTGAACAGGGAATTTTAGGCTATGGCTACACCTTC.

This clone was counted a single time. The J gene is TRBJ2-7, the V gene TRBV4-1; possibly TRBD1 for D (6 bases). The CDR3 runs 15 residues. Germline V gives CDR1 MGHRA, CDR2 YSYEKL. Between the trimmed V and J ends, which lost 2 bases and 0 bases, there was a span of 11 bases. CDR3 sequence: CASSQRDTYSYEQYF. The CDR3 coding sequence is TGCGCCAGCAGCCAAAGGGACACTTACTCCTACGAGCAGTACTTC.

Only a few counts were recorded for this clone. The V call is TRBV20-1, the J call TRBJ2-1; TRBD1 agrees at 9 bases. The CDR3 consists of 11 residues. J was trimmed by 16 bases and V by 6 bases; bases with no gene match: 10. Germline-derived CDR1 and CDR2 are DFQATT and SNEGSKA (reference sequence). The CDR3, as DNA: TGCAGTGCCCCTACCCGACAGGGGGGTTTCTTC. This gives the protein CSAPTRQGGFF.

The chain uses TRBV6-5 and TRBJ1-1; perhaps TRBD1 as D (5 bases). Deletions cut 4 bases from V and 8 bases from J, with 14 bases between. Germline V gives CDR1 MNHEY, CDR2 SVGAGI. CDR3 size: 13 residues. The CDR3 reads CASSWGGEIEAFF. The CDR3 bases are TGTGCCAGCAGTTGGGGGGGGGAAATAGAAGCTTTCTTT.

This chain uses TRBV4-1 with TRBJ2-1, with 8 bases aligning to TRBD2. Trimming took 5 bases from V and 9 from J; bases not matched to a gene: 6. The germline gives CDR1 MGHRA, CDR2 YSYEKL. The length of the CDR3 is 13 residues. CDR3: CASSTRGGGEQFF. The CDR3 bases are TGCGCCAGCAGCACCCGGGGGGGCGGTGAGCAGTTCTTC.

This clone was detected only a few times. This chain connects TRBV5-5 to TRBJ2-5; D might be TRBD1 (6 bases). Trimming took 5 bases from V and 2 from J, leaving 10 bases between them. The CDR3 runs 13 residues. Germline V lookup: CDR1 SGHKS, CDR2 YYEKEE (reference sequence). Here the CDR3 DNA reads TGTGCCAGCAGGCCGCAGGGGCAAGAGACCCAGTACTTC. This codes for CASRPQGQETQYF.

This chain connects TRBV27 to TRBJ2-7, with unresolved D. Germline CDR1 and CDR2: MNHEY and SMNVEV (reference sequence). Deletions cut 2 bases from V and 3 bases from J, with 14 bases between. The CDR3 loop spans 15 amino acids. As DNA, the CDR3 is TGTGCCAGCAGTTTAAATTGGGTGGGCAGCTACGAGCAGTACTTC. As protein: CASSLNWVGSYEQYF.

This chain joins TRBV6-6 and TRBJ2-3, with 8 bases matching TRBD2. J gave up 4 bases and V 2 bases, and 2 bases lay outside the gene matches. The CDR3 is 14 amino acids. Germline values: CDR1 MNHNY, CDR2 SVGAGI (reference sequence). CDR3 amino acids: CASSYRAGADTQYF. In DNA, the CDR3 is TGTGCCAGCAGTTACCGAGCGGGAGCAGATACGCAGTATTTT.

The CDR3 sequence is CASSESGRAYTGELFF. In DNA, the CDR3 is TGTGCCAGCAGCGAGAGCGGGAGGGCCTACACCGGGGAGCTGTTTTTT. The J gene is TRBJ2-2, the V gene TRBV7-6; 10 nucleotides match TRBD2. This CDR3 comprises 16 residues. CDR1 and CDR2 from the germline V gene are SGHVS and FNYEAQ. J lost 3 bases, V lost 5 bases, and 6 bases had no gene match.

J is TRBJ2-5 and V is TRBV5-8; D remains unclear. There are 11 residues in the CDR3. V was shortened by 1 base and J by 6 bases, with 4 bases between the two germline ends. In germline, CDR1 is SGHTS, CDR2 YDEGEE. Here the CDR3 reads CASSLKQTQYF. In nucleotides, the CDR3 is TGTGCCAGCAGCTTGAAGCAGACCCAGTACTTC.

V is TRBV10-3 and J is TRBJ2-4; 10 bases are shared with TRBD1. Germline V gene lookup returns CDR1 ENHRY and CDR2 SYGVKD. V was pared by 7 bases and J by 3 bases, with 18 bases of the junction left unmatched. The CDR3 has 19 residues. The CDR3 reads CAINPPGTGAPIGKNIQYF. For the CDR3, the DNA is TGTGCCATCAATCCCCCCGGGACAGGGGCGCCTATCGGCAAAAACATTCAGTACTTC.

The chain has TRBV28 and TRBJ2-2, with no clear D. The CDR3 is 13 amino acids. V shed 10 bases and J shed 0 bases, with 9 bases lying between them. The germline CDR1 and CDR2 sequences are MDHEN and SYDVKM. The chain's CDR3 is CATQQANTGELFF. CDR3 DNA sequence: TGTGCCACCCAGCAGGCGAACACCGGGGAGCTGTTTTTT.

This clone was recorded only once. The CDR3: CASSLSLAPYNEQFF. DNA for the CDR3: TGTGCCAGCAGCTTGTCACTAGCCCCCTACAATGAGCAGTTCTTC. This chain uses TRBV5-5 with TRBJ2-1, with D perhaps matching TRBD2 (6 bases). Trimming removed 1 base at V and 2 bases at J, with 10 bases between. The germline gives CDR1 SGHKS, CDR2 YYEKEE (reference sequence). CDR3 length: 15 amino acids.

The chain couples TRBV6-5 to TRBJ1-2; TRBD1 might be the D (6 bases). Germline V gene data show CDR1 as MNHEY and CDR2 as SVGAGI. The length of the CDR3 is 13 residues. The germline V and J ends were trimmed by 2 bases and 14 bases, with 18 bases remaining between them. CDR3 protein: CASSYRDTPLQTF. In DNA form, the CDR3 reads TGTGCCAGCAGTTACCGGGACACCCCTCTGCAGACCTTC.

V gene TRBV30 combines with J gene TRBJ1-5; D gene uncertain. The CDR3 is 16 amino acids. V was trimmed by 0 bases and J by 3 bases, leaving 15 bases between them. Germline loops: CDR1 GTSNPN, CDR2 SVGIG (reference sequence). The CDR3 bases are TGTGCCTGGAGTGTACGGGGTCTCGATTCCAATCAGCCCCAGCATTTT. Protein: CAWSVRGLDSNQPQHF. Drawing the rest from reference TRBV30 and TRBJ1-5, the complete variable domain is SQTIHQWPATLVQPVGSPLSLECTVEGTSNPNLYWYRQAAGRGLQLLFYSVGIGQISSEVPQNLSASRPQDRQFILSSKKLLLSDSGFYLCAWSVRGLDSNQPQHFGDGTRLSIL.

This clone came up once. The chain joins TRBV6-1 to TRBJ1-2; D is possibly TRBD1 (5 bases). Germline V lookup: CDR1 MNHNS, CDR2 SASEGT. The CDR3 has 13 amino acids. V was pared by 5 bases and J by 5 bases, with 12 bases between. CDR3 region: CASSLDRLYGYTF. CDR3 DNA sequence: TGTGCCAGCAGTCTTGACAGATTATATGGCTACACCTTC.

The V call is TRBV29-1, the J call TRBJ2-3, with D possibly TRBD2 on 5 matching bases. Trimming pared 5 bases from V and 1 base from J, leaving 10 bases between. Germline values: CDR1 SQVTM, CDR2 ANQGSEA. This CDR3 has 13 residues. The CDR3 DNA is TGCAGCGTTCTCGCGGGTCGCACAGATACGCAGTATTTT. Amino acid sequence: CSVLAGRTDTQYF.

The chain couples TRBV7-9 to TRBJ2-7; D possibly corresponds to TRBD2 (5 bases). V gave up 5 bases and J gave up 0 bases, with 14 bases separating them. Germline CDR1 is SEHNR and CDR2 is FQNEAQ (reference sequence). This CDR3 spans 15 amino acids. The CDR3: CASSPTSTSSYEQYF. The CDR3 DNA reads TGTGCCAGCAGCCCAACTAGTACAAGCTCCTACGAGCAGTACTTC.

The chain has TRBV19 and TRBJ1-1, with D perhaps matching TRBD1 (6 bases). Deletions cut 7 bases from V and 1 base from J, with 19 bases between. This CDR3 contains 16 residues. Germline V gene data show CDR1 as LNHDA and CDR2 as SQIVND (reference sequence). The CDR3 loop is CASTTIPGQQNTEAFF. The CDR3 nucleotides are TGTGCCAGTACCACCATCCCGGGACAACAGAACACTGAAGCTTTCTTT. Drawing the rest from reference TRBV19 and TRBJ1-1, the complete variable domain is DGGITQSPKYLFRKEGQNVTLSCEQNLNHDAMYWYRQDPGQGLRLIYYSQIVNDFQKGDIAEGYSVSREKKESFPLTVTSAQKNPTAFYLCASTTIPGQQNTEAFFGQGTRLTVV.

This rearrangement joins TRBV4-1 to TRBJ2-4, with TRBD2 matching over 7 bases. CDR1 and CDR2 from the germline V gene are MGHRA and YSYEKL. CDR3 length equals 13 residues. J lost 8 bases, V lost 4 bases, and 5 bases had no gene match. The CDR3 DNA is TGCGCCAGCAGCCCCGAACGGGGGGACATTCAGTACTTC. Translating it yields CASSPERGDIQYF.

CDR3 sequence (DNA): TGTGCCAGCAGCGTAGGCGGGACCTTGGCTGAAGCTTTCTTT. It is translated as CASSVGGTLAEAFF. V is TRBV9 and J is TRBJ1-1; tentatively, D is TRBD1 (5 bases). The CDR3 contains 14 residues. Germline values: CDR1 SGDLS, CDR2 YYNGEE. The V gene lost 0 bases and the J gene lost 6 bases, with 12 bases spanning the gap.

V usage is TRBV10-3 and J usage is TRBJ2-2; TRBD2 matches 7 bases. V lost 11 bases and J lost 4; bases outside the gene matches: 13. Germline V gene sequence: CDR1 ENHRY, CDR2 SYGVKD. CDR3 length: 15 residues. The CDR3 nucleotides read TGTGCCGCCACCGGGGCTAGCGGAATCACCGGGGAGCTGTTTTTT. Its translation is CAATGASGITGELFF.

This clone showed up just a few times. This chain connects TRBV9 to TRBJ1-1, with D maybe TRBD1 (6 bases). Trimming removed 4 bases at V and 7 bases at J, with 14 bases between. Germline CDR1 is SGDLS and CDR2 is YYNGEE. The CDR3 is made up of 13 amino acids. Here the CDR3 reads CASSSLGGNEAFF. The CDR3 DNA is TGTGCCAGCAGCTCCCTAGGGGGAAATGAAGCTTTCTTT.

With regard to this clone: Other DNA sequences in the same sample also yield this CDR3. The chain is built from TRBV6-5 and TRBJ2-7; no definite D call. The germline gives CDR1 MNHEY, CDR2 SVGAGI. V was cut by 2 bases and J by 2 bases, with 7 bases left in between. CDR3 size: 13 residues. CDR3 loop: CASSYGSTYEQYF. CDR3 DNA sequence: TGTGCCAGCAGTTACGGTAGTACCTACGAGCAGTACTTC.

The chain carries TRBV9 and TRBJ2-7, with 12 bases lining up with TRBD2. Germline lookup yields CDR1 SGDLS and CDR2 YYNGEE. Unmatched junction bases numbered 0, after V lost 0 bases and J lost 5 bases. The CDR3 extends over 14 amino acids. The CDR3 reads CASSVGLAGDEQYF. The CDR3, as DNA: TGTGCCAGCAGCGTAGGACTAGCGGGAGACGAGCAGTACTTC. The whole variable domain, remainder taken from reference TRBV9 and TRBJ2-7, is DSGVTQTPKHLITATGQRVTLRCSPRSGDLSVYWYQQSLDQGLQFLIQYYNGEERAKGNILERFSAQQFPDLHSELNLSSLELGDSALYFCASSVGLAGDEQYFGPGTRLTVT.

In the case of this clone: Other DNA sequences from this sample encode an identical CDR3 as well. The rearrangement joins TRBV27 to TRBJ2-1; 10 nucleotides line up with TRBD2. V was clipped by 6 bases and J by 5 bases; unmatched bases: 4. The germline V gene has CDR1 MNHEY and CDR2 SMNVEV (reference sequence). The CDR3 loop spans 14 amino acids. In nucleotides, the CDR3 is TGTGCCAGCAGCCTAGCGGGAGTCCACAATGAGCAGTTCTTC. The encoded protein is CASSLAGVHNEQFF.